The clone carrying this T cell receptor (beta chain) was seen more than once but under ten times. Its specificity is not known. This sample is drawn from a study of identical twins. Study outcomes and limitations: The more abundant beta clonotypes in cord blood had fewer insertions, and memory repertoires did not show this.

TCRdb ran MiXCR on the 5' RACE reads and lists one entry per CDR3 protein. The sample holds hundreds of thousands of distinct CDR3 sequences, 21% seen once. The CDR3 is made up of 17 amino acids. After removal of 6 bases from V and 5 bases from J, the junction contained 16 bases not matched to a gene. Germline CDR1 MNHNS, CDR2 SASEGT. Another study also made use of these data, one on T cells expressing NK-cell markers. From that paper: According to the study, TCR beta repertoires originated from sorted CD3+CD56+NKG2C+, CD3+CD56+NKG2C- and CD3+CD56-NKG2C+ T cells. HCMV serostatus: most of the eight sequenced donors positive, one negative. The study left the HCMV specificity of expanded NKG2C+ T cell clones unresolved.

Material for sequencing was PBMCs. The receptor was isolated from a woman aged 18-29 years in good health. The chain joins TRBV6-1 to TRBJ2-5; 9 bases fit TRBD2. The CDR3 loop reads CASSPRLAGSPWETQYF. DNA of the CDR3: TGTGCCAGCAGCCCGCGTCTAGCGGGGAGCCCCTGGGAGACCCAGTACTTC.